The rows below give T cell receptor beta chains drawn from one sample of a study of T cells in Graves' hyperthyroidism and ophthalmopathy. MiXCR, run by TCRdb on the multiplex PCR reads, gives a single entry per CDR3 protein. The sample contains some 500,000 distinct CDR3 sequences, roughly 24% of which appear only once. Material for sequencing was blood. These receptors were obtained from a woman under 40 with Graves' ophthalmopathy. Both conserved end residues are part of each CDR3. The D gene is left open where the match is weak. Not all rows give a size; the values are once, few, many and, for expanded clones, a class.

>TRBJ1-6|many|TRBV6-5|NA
CASSYGGQSYNSPLHF
TGTGCCAGCAGTTACGGCGGACAGTCCTATAATTCACCCCTCCACTTT
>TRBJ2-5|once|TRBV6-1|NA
CASSESGLRRETQYF
TGTGCCAGCAGTGAATCGGGTCTGAGGCGAGAGACCCAGTACTTC
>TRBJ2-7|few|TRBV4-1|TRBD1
CASSQDRWTGSSYEQYF
TGCGCCAGCAGCCAAGATCGTTGGACAGGATCTTCCTACGAGCAGTACTTC
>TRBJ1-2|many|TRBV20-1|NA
CSARIYGYTF
TGCAGTGCACGGATTTATGGCTACACCTTC
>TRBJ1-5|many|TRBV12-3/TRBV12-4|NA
CASSFQGRTHQPQHF
TGTGCCAGCAGTTTTCAGGGGAGGACGCATCAGCCCCAGCATTTT
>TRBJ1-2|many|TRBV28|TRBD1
CASSFRGLGQGKGHGYTF
TGTGCCAGCAGTTTCAGGGGCCTCGGACAGGGGAAGGGTCATGGCTACACCTTC
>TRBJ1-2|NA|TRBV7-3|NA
CASSLTGQTRRTMDGYTF
TGTGCCAGCAGCTTAACAGGACAGACACGGAGGACTATGGATGGCTACACCTTC
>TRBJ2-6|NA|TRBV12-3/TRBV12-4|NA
CASTRQLSGANVLTF
TGTGCCAGCACCCGTCAGCTCTCTGGGGCCAACGTCCTGACTTTC
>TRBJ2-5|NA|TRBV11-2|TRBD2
CASRPTSGRGGGSRETQYF
TGTGCCAGCAGGCCGACTAGCGGGAGAGGGGGAGGATCTCGGGAGACCCAGTACTTC
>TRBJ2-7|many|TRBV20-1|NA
CSARGLLSSYEQYF
TGCAGTGCTAGGGGACTGCTGAGCTCCTACGAGCAGTACTTC
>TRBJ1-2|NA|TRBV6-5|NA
CASSYSTSAVYGYTF
TGTGCCAGCAGTTACTCGACGTCTGCCGTTTATGGCTACACCTTC
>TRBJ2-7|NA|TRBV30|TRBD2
CAWSVPSGRRVHEQYF
TGTGCCTGGAGTGTCCCTAGCGGGAGGAGGGTCCACGAGCAGTACTTC
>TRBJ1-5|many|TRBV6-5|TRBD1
CASSRDRGWNQPQHF
TGTGCCAGCAGTAGGGACAGGGGGTGGAATCAGCCCCAGCATTTT
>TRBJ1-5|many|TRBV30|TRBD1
CAWSVQGQRNQPQHF
TGTGCCTGGAGTGTACAGGGACAGCGGAATCAGCCCCAGCATTTT
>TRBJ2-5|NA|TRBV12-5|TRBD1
CASGPTRDSYQETQYF
TGTGCTAGTGGTCCTACACGGGACAGTTACCAAGAGACCCAGTACTTC
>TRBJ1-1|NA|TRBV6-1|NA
CASRPFGGSMNTEAFF
TGTGCCAGCAGACCATTCGGGGGCAGTATGAACACTGAAGCTTTCTTT
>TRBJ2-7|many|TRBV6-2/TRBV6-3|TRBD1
CASTPPGQVYEQYF
TGTGCCAGCACCCCACCGGGACAGGTATACGAGCAGTACTTC
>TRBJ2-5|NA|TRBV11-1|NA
CASSLVQKEETQYF
TGTGCCAGCAGCTTAGTCCAGAAGGAGGAGACCCAGTACTTC
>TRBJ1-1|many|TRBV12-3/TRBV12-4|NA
CASSSQMGLFTEAFF
TGTGCCAGCAGCTCCCAGATGGGGCTGTTCACTGAAGCTTTCTTT
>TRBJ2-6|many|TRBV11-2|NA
CASSLEVWNTHGANVLTF
TGTGCCAGCAGCTTAGAGGTTTGGAATACGCATGGGGCCAACGTCCTGACTTTC
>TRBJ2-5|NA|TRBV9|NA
CASSEGRSETQYF
TGTGCCAGCAGCGAGGGTCGAAGCGAGACCCAGTACTTC
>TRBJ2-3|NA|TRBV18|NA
CASSPPTGTDTQYF
TGTGCCAGCTCACCACCCACTGGGACAGATACGCAGTATTTT
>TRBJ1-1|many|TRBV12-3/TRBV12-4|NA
CASSLQGANTEAFF
TGTGCCAGCAGTTTACAAGGGGCGAACACTGAAGCTTTCTTT
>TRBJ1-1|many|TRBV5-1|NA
CASSLTGGLNTEAFF
TGTGCCAGCAGTTTGACAGGAGGATTGAACACTGAAGCTTTCTTT
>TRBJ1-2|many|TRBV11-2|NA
CASSLTRTANYGYTF
TGTGCCAGCAGCCTGACGCGGACAGCTAACTATGGCTACACCTTC
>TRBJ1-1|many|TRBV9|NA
CASSVTGRTVAFF
TGTGCCAGCAGCGTAACGGGCCGAACAGTGGCTTTCTTT